A selection of T cell receptor beta chains follows, all from one sample in a study of identical twins. Each CDR3 protein is one row after TCRdb ran MiXCR on the 5' RACE reads. Of hundreds of thousands of distinct CDR3 sequences in the sample, 21% were seen once. In addition, the sample was reused for a study of T cells expressing NK-cell markers.

The sequencing sample was made of PBMCs. These receptors were collected from a woman aged 18-35 years in good health. The CDR3 runs from the conserved cysteine through the conserved F or W. The D gene is left open where the match is weak.

J,D,V,CDR3
TRBJ1-1,-,TRBV9,CASSVGVSTEAFF
TRBJ2-3,-,TRBV9,CASSVFSETDTQYF
TRBJ1-1,-,TRBV6-6,CASEAARNTEAFF
TRBJ1-1,-,TRBV20-1,CSILTALNTEAFF
TRBJ2-1,-,TRBV12-3/TRBV12-4,CASSFKGSTNEQFF
TRBJ2-1,TRBD2,TRBV9,CASSVGGSAYNEQFF
TRBJ2-7,TRBD2,TRBV6-2/TRBV6-3,CASRRLAGVNEQYF
TRBJ2-3,TRBD2,TRBV20-1,CSAPRLAGGSDTQYF
TRBJ1-3,TRBD1,TRBV20-1,CSADRGGNTIYF
TRBJ2-3,-,TRBV11-2,CASSHRAQGITDTQYF
TRBJ2-4,TRBD1,TRBV3-1,CASSQGDRGNSKNIQYF
TRBJ2-3,-,TRBV5-1,CASSLRDLLTDTQYF
TRBJ2-2,-,TRBV20-1,CSARDSGTPNTGELFF
TRBJ2-3,TRBD2,TRBV29-1,CSVEDRAGETPDTQYF
TRBJ2-3,-,TRBV5-1,CASKRGEADTQYF
TRBJ1-1,TRBD1,TRBV4-3,CASSAWTGALNTEAFF
TRBJ2-1,TRBD2,TRBV7-8,CASSLTAGGLYNEQFF
TRBJ2-1,-,TRBV6-2/TRBV6-3,CASSSSLAYNEQFF
TRBJ1-2,-,TRBV12-3/TRBV12-4,CALWAGTYGYTF
TRBJ2-3,-,TRBV7-9,CASSLAPISGDTQYF
TRBJ2-7,-,TRBV20-1,CSAKDSRPSYEQYF
TRBJ1-4,-,TRBV6-6,CASVKGLNEKLFF
TRBJ1-1,-,TRBV2,CASSAAVRAGTEAFF
TRBJ1-2,-,TRBV28,CASSLLEREWPAYGYTF
TRBJ2-7,TRBD2,TRBV24-1,CATKSSGRNDYEQYF
TRBJ2-5,-,TRBV27,CASSLSPRGQETQYF
TRBJ2-7,TRBD2,TRBV7-9,CASSLVGTSGNYEQYF
TRBJ2-3,TRBD1,TRBV10-3,CAIKPGTGGTDTQYF
TRBJ1-5,TRBD1,TRBV12-3/TRBV12-4,CASNPGQGPQHF
TRBJ2-3,-,TRBV9,CASSVLFRHTDTQYF
TRBJ2-2,-,TRBV29-1,CSVFAGRTGELFF
TRBJ2-1,-,TRBV10-3,CAVRGASYNEQFF